This passage covers 9 T cell receptor beta chains from one sample sequenced in a study of T cell responses to AZD1222 COVID-19 vaccine. Only in-frame clones appear in the TCRdb table, and some are missing; sequencing was by immunoSEQ multiplex PCR. This sample has 110,000 to 150,000 clones, with 70% to 90% found just once. Material: peripheral blood, obtained on day 0 of AZD1222 vaccination. The receptors come from an adult in good health.

CDR3 protein: CASTQSNQPQHF. DNA of the CDR3: TGTGCCAGCACGCAGAGCAATCAGCCCCAGCATTTT. The chain joins TRBV6-5 to TRBJ1-5; D remains ambiguous. The V end was cut by 7 bases, the J end by 1 base, with 5 bases between. The CDR3 spans 12 residues. Germline CDR1 reads MNHEY; CDR2 reads SVGAGI.

The chain combines TRBV6-5 with TRBJ1-3; no definite D call. V was trimmed by 5 bases and J by 3 bases, leaving 11 bases between them. The CDR3 totals 14 residues. The germline V gene encodes CDR1 MNHEY and CDR2 SVGAGI. The CDR3 sequence: CASSNKHSGNTIYF. CDR3 bases: TGTGCCAGCAGTAACAAACACAGTGGAAACACCATATATTTT.

The chain is built from TRBV4-1 and TRBJ2-7; TRBD2 matches at 11 bases. Germline V gene lookup returns CDR1 MGHRA and CDR2 YSYEKL. V shed 4 bases and J 1 base; nucleotides not matched to a gene: 3. The CDR3 is made up of 15 amino acids. The CDR3 DNA reads as TGCGCCAGCAGCCGCGGGACTAGCGGTTCCTACGAGCAGTACTTC. This sequence encodes CASSRGTSGSYEQYF.

The rearrangement links TRBV6-6 to TRBJ2-5; 12 bases match TRBD2. The CDR3 is made up of 15 amino acids. V lost 0 bases to trimming and J lost 5 bases; unmatched junction nucleotides: 1. CDR1 is MNHNY and CDR2 is SVGAGI in the germline V gene (reference sequence). The CDR3 nucleotides are TGTGCCAGCAGTTACTCGCTAGCGGGAGGGGAGACCCAGTACTTC. Its protein product is CASSYSLAGGETQYF.

The chain recombines TRBV18 with TRBJ2-7, with TRBD1 identical over 7 bases. CDR1 and CDR2 from the germline V gene are KGHSH and LQKENI. There are 14 residues in the CDR3. V lost 6 bases and J lost 0; bases outside the gene matches: 5. The CDR3 bases are TGTGCCAGCTCCCCGACAGGGCTCTCCTACGAGCAGTACTTC. Its translation: CASSPTGLSYEQYF.

The V and J genes are TRBV19 and TRBJ2-3; possible D gene TRBD2, 5 bases. V dropped 5 bases and J dropped 2 bases, with 8 bases sitting between them. CDR3 length equals 13 residues. Germline CDR1 and CDR2: LNHDA and SQIVND (reference sequence). DNA for the CDR3: TGTGCCAGTAGTCGGGGTGACACAGATACGCAGTATTTT. This codes for CASSRGDTDTQYF.

The chain recombines TRBV13 with TRBJ2-7; 9 nucleotides align to TRBD1. The germline gives CDR1 PRHDT, CDR2 FYEKMQ (reference sequence). This CDR3 is built from 15 residues. The junction had 7 bases not matched to a gene; V was cut back by 5 bases and J by 2 bases. The CDR3 DNA reads TGTGCCAGCAGCGCTGGGGACAGGGCTACCTACGAGCAGTACTTC. Its translation: CASSAGDRATYEQYF.

This clone was detected only once. This chain connects TRBV6-6 to TRBJ2-3, with no clear D. The V and J ends lost 4 bases and 6 bases respectively, with 5 bases between them. This CDR3 has 11 amino acids. Germline CDR1 MNHNY, CDR2 SVGAGI (reference sequence). The CDR3 reads CASSSRDTQYF. The CDR3 DNA reads as TGTGCCAGCAGTTCCCGGGATACGCAGTATTTT.

This clone has just a few counts. The V call is TRBV7-9, the J call TRBJ2-7, with 8 bases that match TRBD2. The germline CDR1 and CDR2 sequences are SEHNR and FQNEAQ (reference sequence). The CDR3 is 17 residues long. The V and J ends lost 1 base and 5 bases, in that order; junction bases with no gene match: 13. The CDR3 here is CASSLGREAGGYHEQYF. CDR3 coding DNA: TGTGCCAGCAGCTTAGGACGGGAGGCGGGAGGATACCACGAGCAGTACTTC.